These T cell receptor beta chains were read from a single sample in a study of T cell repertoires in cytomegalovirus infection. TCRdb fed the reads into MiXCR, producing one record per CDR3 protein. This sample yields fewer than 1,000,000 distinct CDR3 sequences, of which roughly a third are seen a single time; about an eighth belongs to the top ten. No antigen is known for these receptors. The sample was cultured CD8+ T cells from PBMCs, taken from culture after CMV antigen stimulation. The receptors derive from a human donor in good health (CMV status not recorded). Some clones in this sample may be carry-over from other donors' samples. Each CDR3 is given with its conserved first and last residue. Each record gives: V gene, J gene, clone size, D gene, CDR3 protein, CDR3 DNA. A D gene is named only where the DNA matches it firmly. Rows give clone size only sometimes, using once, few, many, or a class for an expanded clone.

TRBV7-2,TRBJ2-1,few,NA,CASSLARIGGQFF,TGTGCCAGCAGCTTAGCGCGAATTGGGGGGCAGTTCTTC
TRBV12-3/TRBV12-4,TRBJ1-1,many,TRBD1,CASSLADRVPFF,TGTGCCAGCAGTTTAGCCGACAGGGTACCTTTCTTT
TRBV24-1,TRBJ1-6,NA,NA,CARRSRGGYNSPLHF,TGTGCCCGAAGGTCCAGGGGAGGTTATAATTCACCCCTCCACTTT
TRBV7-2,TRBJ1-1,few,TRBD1,CASSPRQGAIGNTEAFF,TGTGCCAGCAGCCCTCGACAGGGGGCGATCGGGAACACTGAAGCTTTCTTT
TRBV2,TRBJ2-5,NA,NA,CASTSLVLASSETQYF,TGTGCCAGCACCTCCCTCGTCCTAGCGTCGTCAGAGACCCAGTACTTC
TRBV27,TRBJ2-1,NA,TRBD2,CASTLGGGYLNEQFF,TGTGCCAGCACCCTAGGCGGGGGTTACCTAAATGAGCAGTTCTTC
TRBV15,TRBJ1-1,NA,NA,CATSRVEGNKAFF,TGTGCCACCAGCAGAGTTGAAGGGAATAAAGCTTTCTTT
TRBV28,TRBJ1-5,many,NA,CASSLFARSNQPQHF,TGTGCCAGCAGTTTATTCGCCAGGTCCAATCAGCCCCAGCATTTT
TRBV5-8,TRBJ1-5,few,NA,CASGFEGQSNQPQHF,TGTGCCAGCGGATTCGAAGGACAAAGCAATCAGCCCCAGCATTTT
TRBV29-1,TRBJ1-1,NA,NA,CSIRHTEAFF,TGCAGCATTCGGCATACTGAAGCTTTCTTT
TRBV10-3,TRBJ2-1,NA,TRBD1,CAISGQGARNEQFF,TGTGCCATCAGTGGACAGGGGGCACGGAATGAGCAGTTCTTC
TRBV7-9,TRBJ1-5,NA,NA,CASSLGSREDQPQHF,TGTGCCAGCAGCTTGGGTAGCAGGGAGGATCAGCCCCAGCATTTT
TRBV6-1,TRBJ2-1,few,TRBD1,CASRETGQGSYNEQFF,TGTGCCAGCAGAGAAACGGGACAGGGGAGTTACAATGAGCAGTTCTTC
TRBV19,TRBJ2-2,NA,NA,CASSTRRDGSTELFF,TGTGCCAGTAGTACCCGCAGGGACGGTTCGACGGAGCTGTTTTTT
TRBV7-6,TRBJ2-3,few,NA,CASSLLREPFTDTQYF,TGTGCCAGCAGCTTATTGCGGGAACCGTTCACAGATACGCAGTATTTT
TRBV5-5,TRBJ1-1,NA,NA,CASRGTGGNTEAFF,TGTGCCAGCAGGGGAACAGGAGGGAACACTGAAGCTTTCTTT
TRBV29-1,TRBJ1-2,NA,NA,CSVSGGIYGYTF,TGCAGCGTGTCGGGGGGGATATATGGCTACACCTTC
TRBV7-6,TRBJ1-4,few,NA,CASSSSEKLFF,TGTGCCAGCAGCTCCAGTGAAAAACTGTTTTTT
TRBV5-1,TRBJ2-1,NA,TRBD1,CASSLVTGEYNEQFF,TGCGCCAGCAGCTTGGTGACAGGGGAATACAATGAGCAGTTCTTC
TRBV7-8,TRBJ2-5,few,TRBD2,CASSLQGGGVETQYF,TGTGCCAGCAGCTTACAGGGCGGGGGGGTTGAGACCCAGTACTTC
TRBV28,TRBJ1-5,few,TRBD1,CASSSHEDRGVQYSNQPQHF,TGTGCCAGCAGTTCCCACGAGGACAGGGGCGTCCAGTATAGCAATCAGCCCCAGCATTTT
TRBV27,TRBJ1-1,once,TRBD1,CASSARDRGVEAFF,TGTGCCAGCAGTGCCCGGGACAGGGGGGTTGAAGCTTTCTTT
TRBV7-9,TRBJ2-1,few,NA,CASSLSAITNEQFF,TGTGCCAGCAGCTTATCGGCTATAACGAATGAGCAGTTCTTC